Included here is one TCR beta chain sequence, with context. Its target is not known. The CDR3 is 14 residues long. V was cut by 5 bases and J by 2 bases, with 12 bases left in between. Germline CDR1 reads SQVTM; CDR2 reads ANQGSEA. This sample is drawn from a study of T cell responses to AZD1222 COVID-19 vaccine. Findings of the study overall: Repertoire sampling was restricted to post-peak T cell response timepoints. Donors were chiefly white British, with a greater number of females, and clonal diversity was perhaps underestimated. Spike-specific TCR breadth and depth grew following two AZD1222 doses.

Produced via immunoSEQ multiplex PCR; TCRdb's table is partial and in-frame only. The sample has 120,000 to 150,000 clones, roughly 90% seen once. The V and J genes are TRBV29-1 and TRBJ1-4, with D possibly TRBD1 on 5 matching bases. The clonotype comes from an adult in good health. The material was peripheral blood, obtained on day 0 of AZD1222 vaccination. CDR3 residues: CSVTNRLTNEKLFF. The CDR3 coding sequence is TGCAGCGTTACCAACAGGTTGACTAATGAAAAACTGTTTTTT.